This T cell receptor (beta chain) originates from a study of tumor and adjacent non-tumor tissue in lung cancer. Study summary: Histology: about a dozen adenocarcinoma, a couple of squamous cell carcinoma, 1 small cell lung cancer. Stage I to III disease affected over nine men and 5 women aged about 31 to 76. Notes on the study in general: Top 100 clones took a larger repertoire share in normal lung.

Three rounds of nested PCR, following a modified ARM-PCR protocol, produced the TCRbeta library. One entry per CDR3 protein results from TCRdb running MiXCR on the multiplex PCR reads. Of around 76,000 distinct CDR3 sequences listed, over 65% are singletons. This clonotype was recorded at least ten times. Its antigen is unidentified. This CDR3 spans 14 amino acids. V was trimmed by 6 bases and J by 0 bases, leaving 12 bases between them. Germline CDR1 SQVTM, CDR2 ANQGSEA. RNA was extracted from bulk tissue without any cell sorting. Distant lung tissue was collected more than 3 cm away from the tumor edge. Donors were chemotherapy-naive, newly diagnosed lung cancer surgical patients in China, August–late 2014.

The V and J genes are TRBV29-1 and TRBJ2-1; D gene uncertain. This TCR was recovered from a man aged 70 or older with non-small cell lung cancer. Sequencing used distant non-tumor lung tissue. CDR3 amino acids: CSVETIGSYNEQFF. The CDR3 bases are TGCAGCGTCGAGACAATAGGCTCCTACAATGAGCAGTTCTTC.